The entry below describes one T cell receptor (beta chain). A multiplex PCR was run with 60 Vbeta primers and 13 Jbeta primers. This table comes from immunoSEQ multiplex PCR, and its TCRdb copy is limited to in-frame clones, with some not included. The sample consists of roughly 68,000 clones, roughly 73% of them appearing once. The sample originates from a study of cytomegalovirus exposure and HLA in healthy donors. CDR3 length: 13 residues. The germline gives CDR1 MGHDK, CDR2 SYGVNS. Trimming removed 0 bases from V and 7 bases from J, with 6 bases in between. The TCR sequence derives from a male donor in good health and CMV-seropositive. The chain employs TRBV25-1 and TRBJ1-4; D ambiguous. The sample taken for sequencing was PBMCs. DNA for the CDR3: TGTGCCAGCAGTGAATACACGGGTGAAAAACTGTTTTTT. Its translation: CASSEYTGEKLFF.